The 23 T cell receptor beta chains below all came from one sample that was sequenced in a study of blood T cells in healthy people across ages. For the second PCR, which ran for roughly 6 to 11 cycles, a sample-barcoded 5' primer and a J-beta primer mix were used. TCRdb processed the 5' RACE reads anew with MiXCR; each CDR3 protein has one entry. Of more than 900,000 distinct CDR3 sequences in the sample, around 25% are singletons; the top ten hold approximately 0.7%. This sample was shared with a second study, whose subject was T cells of mothers and their children.

Material for sequencing was blood. Source of these receptors: a girl aged 2 to 10 in good health.

This clonotype was found a few times. The genes are TRBV29-1 and TRBJ1-1; D is unclear. V was shortened by 0 bases and J by 1 base, with 6 bases between the two germline ends. The V gene's germline CDR1 is SQVTM and CDR2 ANQGSEA. The CDR3 runs to 13 residues. The CDR3 DNA reads as TGCAGCGTTGAAGATGGGGAGAACACTGAAGCTTTCTTT. Translating gives CSVEDGENTEAFF.

This clonotype has a handful of counts. This chain joins TRBV7-9 and TRBJ2-5, with 10 bases lining up with TRBD2. The closer fit of TRBJ2-7 to the DNA end suggests the J call may be wrong. The germline V gene has CDR1 SEHNR and CDR2 FQNEAQ (reference sequence). The CDR3 has 15 residues. CDR3 in amino acids: CASSLGASGSFEQYF. The CDR3 region has the DNA TGTGCCAGCAGCTTAGGGGCTAGCGGGAGTTTCGAGCAGTACTTC.

This clonotype was seen only a few times. The chain couples TRBV19 to TRBJ2-3, with D tentatively TRBD1 or TRBD2 (5 bases each). This CDR3 is 14 amino acids long. The V and J ends lost 4 bases and 2 bases respectively, with 10 bases between them. CDR1 LNHDA and CDR2 SQIVND come from the germline V gene (reference sequence). The CDR3 sequence is CASSSGTTTDTQYF. The CDR3, as DNA: TGTGCCAGTAGTAGTGGGACCACCACAGATACGCAGTATTTT.

The sample holds a few counts of this clonotype. The conserved phenylalanine or tryptophan is not found at the CDR3 terminus, so this likely reflects a read error. The chain combines TRBV5-1 with TRBJ2-5; 11 nucleotides agree with TRBD2. Germline lookup yields CDR1 SGHRS and CDR2 YFSETQ. The CDR3 contains 15 residues. V shed 6 bases and J 5 bases; nucleotides not matched to a gene: 9. CDR3 sequence: CASTLSTSGAETQYL. The CDR3, as DNA: TGCGCCAGCACCCTTTCGACTAGCGGGGCGGAGACCCAGTACCTC.

This clonotype was observed a few times. The chain links TRBV29-1 to TRBJ2-1; no firm D call. In germline, CDR1 is SQVTM, CDR2 ANQGSEA. The CDR3 length is 15 residues. V was trimmed by 7 bases and J by 2 bases, leaving 18 bases between them. The CDR3 DNA reads TGCAGCGGACGTGGCTCTTTGAAAGCCTACAATGAGCAGTTCTTC. Translating gives CSGRGSLKAYNEQFF.

The chain carries TRBV5-6 and TRBJ2-5, with a possible D match to TRBD2 (6 bases). CDR3 length: 15 amino acids. Germline V gene lookup returns CDR1 SGHDT and CDR2 YYEEEE. The V and J ends lost 4 bases and 2 bases respectively, with 15 bases between them. The CDR3 coding sequence is TGTGCCAGCAGCCCCAGTTTCGGGAGACAAGAGACCCAGTACTTC. This codes for CASSPSFGRQETQYF.

This clonotype was counted only a few times. V and J are TRBV5-4 and TRBJ2-1; TRBD2 aligns across 10 bases. With V trimmed by 4 bases and J by 4 bases, 8 bases remained unmatched. The CDR3 contains 16 residues. Germline V lookup: CDR1 SGHNT, CDR2 YYREEE (reference sequence). The CDR3 sequence is CASSLSGRSPYNEQFF. The CDR3 bases are TGTGCCAGCAGCCTTAGCGGGAGGTCTCCTTACAATGAGCAGTTCTTC.

The chain couples TRBV18 to TRBJ2-7, with 9 bases fitting TRBD2. The CDR3 covers 15 residues. V lost 1 base to trimming and J lost 2 bases; unmatched junction nucleotides: 3. Germline V gene lookup returns CDR1 KGHSH and CDR2 LQKENI. CDR3 loop: CASSPHASGTYEQYF. The CDR3 nucleotides read TGTGCCAGCTCACCACATGCTAGCGGGACCTACGAGCAGTACTTC.

The gene calls are TRBV4-3 and TRBJ2-5, with TRBD2 matching 7 bases. The CDR3 is made up of 17 amino acids. The germline V gene has CDR1 LGHNA and CDR2 YSLEER. The V and J ends lost 0 bases and 2 bases, in that order; junction bases with no gene match: 9. The DNA of the CDR3 is TGCGCCAGCAGCCAAGATCACAGCGGGGATTATCAAGAGACCCAGTACTTC. It codes for CASSQDHSGDYQETQYF.

For this clonotype: One junction end disagrees with the germline gene, perhaps due to a read error. This chain links TRBV4-1 with TRBJ2-1; 9 nucleotides align to TRBD1. The CDR3 length is 15 residues. CDR1 is MGHRA and CDR2 is YSYEKL in the germline V gene. The CDR3 DNA follows: TGCGCCAGCAGCTCCCGACAGGGGGAATACAATGGGCAGTTCTTC. Translation: CASSSRQGEYNGQFF.

This clonotype came up a few times. This chain connects TRBV3-1 to TRBJ2-5; 7 nucleotides align to TRBD2. Germline V CDR1 and CDR2: LGHDT, YNNKEL (reference sequence). V was clipped by 1 base and J by 4 bases; unmatched bases: 6. This CDR3 is 15 amino acids long. CDR3 residues: CASSQARTSIETQYF. DNA for the CDR3: TGTGCCAGCAGCCAAGCCCGGACTAGTATAGAGACCCAGTACTTC.

This chain connects TRBV29-1 to TRBJ2-2; 11 bases line up with TRBD1. Trimming cost V 7 bases and J 8 bases; bases outside gene matches: 9. This CDR3 has 14 amino acids. Germline V lookup: CDR1 SQVTM, CDR2 ANQGSEA. CDR3 bases: TGCAGCGCCCGGACAGGGGGCGCTTCGGGGGAGCTGTTTTTT. It encodes CSARTGGASGELFF.

V is TRBV12-3 or TRBV12-4 and J is TRBJ2-2; D is undetermined. The CDR3 has 15 amino acids. Trimming pared 7 bases from V and 4 bases from J, leaving 16 bases between. The CDR3 region has the DNA TGTGCCAGCATGAGGACCGATCTGGGCACCGGGGAGCTGTTTTTT. Amino acids: CASMRTDLGTGELFF.

This clonotype was observed at least ten times. The rearrangement joins TRBV29-1 to TRBJ2-5; D is ambiguous. The CDR3 has 15 amino acids. The V gene's germline CDR1 is SQVTM and CDR2 ANQGSEA. V was trimmed by 0 bases and J by 4 bases, leaving 15 bases between them. The CDR3 sequence is CSVEEGGLWGETQYF. CDR3 sequence (DNA): TGCAGCGTTGAAGAAGGTGGGCTTTGGGGAGAGACCCAGTACTTC. The whole variable domain, filled in from reference TRBV29-1 and TRBJ2-5, reads SAVISQKPSRDICQRGTSLTIQCQVDSQVTMMFWYRQQPGQSLTLIATANQGSEATYESGFVIDKFPISRPNLTFSTLTVSNMSPEDSSIYLCSVEEGGLWGETQYFGPGTRLLVL.

This clonotype turned up a few times. The V gene is TRBV6-5, the J gene TRBJ2-3; D unresolved. This CDR3 region has 13 residues. CDR1 is MNHEY and CDR2 is SVGAGI in the germline V gene. Trimming cost V 6 bases and J 2 bases, with 9 bases left between them. This CDR3 reads CASRRRATDTQYF. CDR3 DNA sequence: TGTGCCAGCAGGCGCAGAGCCACAGATACGCAGTATTTT.

This chain connects TRBV12-3 or TRBV12-4 to TRBJ2-2; D gene uncertain. This CDR3 region has 15 residues. Trimming stripped 3 bases from V and 3 bases from J, with 11 bases between. CDR3: CASSLGYGYTGELFF. As DNA, the CDR3 is TGTGCCAGCAGTTTGGGTTATGGGTACACCGGGGAGCTGTTTTTT.

The CDR3 protein is CASSYGAIGELFF. Written as DNA, the CDR3 is TGTGCCAGCAGTTACGGGGCGATCGGGGAGCTGTTTTTT. The chain joins TRBV6-5 to TRBJ2-2; weak D call: TRBD1 (5 bases). The germline V gene encodes CDR1 MNHEY and CDR2 SVGAGI. V lost 2 bases and J 7 bases, leaving 8 bases between the germline ends. This CDR3 region has 13 residues.

The chain carries TRBV7-6 and TRBJ2-3; TRBD1 agrees at 8 bases. With V trimmed by 0 bases and J by 7 bases, 18 bases remained unmatched. This CDR3 comprises 19 residues. Germline V lookup: CDR1 SGHVS, CDR2 FNYEAQ. CDR3 residues: CASSLAGARGQVRGNTQYF. The DNA of the CDR3 is TGTGCCAGCAGCTTAGCAGGGGCCCGGGGACAGGTTCGTGGAAATACGCAGTATTTT.

With regard to this clonotype: The CDR3 does not end in the conserved phenylalanine or tryptophan, so this is likely a read error. V gene TRBV5-1 combines with J gene TRBJ1-1; no clear D. Germline V gene data show CDR1 as SGHRS and CDR2 as YFSETQ. The CDR3 sequence is 15 residues long. V shed 4 bases and J shed 4 bases, with 17 bases lying between them. CDR3 bases: TGCGCCAGCAGCACCCTAGGACCTCCGGGCACTGAAGCTTTCCTT. It yields the protein CASSTLGPPGTEAFL.

This clonotype was seen only a few times. The rearrangement uses TRBV19 and TRBJ2-1; D remains ambiguous. The end of the DNA is better explained by TRBJ2-7, so the J call may be wrong. Germline CDR1 and CDR2: LNHDA and SQIVND (reference sequence). The CDR3 runs to 13 residues. CDR3 DNA sequence: TGTGCCAGTAGTATATCTGGCGTCTACGAGCAGTACTTC. This codes for CASSISGVYEQYF.

This clonotype has more than one count but fewer than ten. The rearrangement links TRBV7-9 to TRBJ1-5, with D uncertain. V lost 2 bases and J 4 bases, leaving 6 bases between the germline ends. CDR3 length: 13 residues. The germline V gene has CDR1 SEHNR and CDR2 FQNEAQ (reference sequence). The CDR3 DNA reads TGTGCCAGCAGCTTAAACGAGAATCAGCCCCAGCATTTT. Translation: CASSLNENQPQHF.

Points on this clonotype: Germline is not matched at one junction end, which may reflect a read error. The V and J genes are TRBV7-9 and TRBJ1-1; D not resolved. Germline CDR1 SEHNR, CDR2 FQNEAQ (reference sequence). CDR3 length equals 12 residues. CDR3 sequence reads: CSSSNGETDVFF. In nucleotides, the CDR3 is TGTTCCAGCAGCAATGGGGAAACGGATGTTTTCTTT. The complete variable domain, with remaining parts taken from reference TRBV7-9 and TRBJ1-1, reads DTGVSQNPRHKITKRGQNVTFRCDPISEHNRLYWYRQTLGQGPEFLTYFQNEAQLEKSRLLSDRFSAERPKGSFSTLEIQRTEQGDSAMYLCSSSNGETDVFFGQGTRLTVV.

The chain joins TRBV7-9 to TRBJ1-4; possible D gene TRBD1, 6 bases. The germline gives CDR1 SEHNR, CDR2 FQNEAQ (reference sequence). The CDR3 sequence is 15 residues long. Deletions cut 5 bases from V and 6 bases from J, with 16 bases between. CDR3 sequence (DNA): TGTGCCAGCAGCGCCCTCTTGGGGGGCTATGAAAAACTGTTTTTT. Amino acid sequence: CASSALLGGYEKLFF.